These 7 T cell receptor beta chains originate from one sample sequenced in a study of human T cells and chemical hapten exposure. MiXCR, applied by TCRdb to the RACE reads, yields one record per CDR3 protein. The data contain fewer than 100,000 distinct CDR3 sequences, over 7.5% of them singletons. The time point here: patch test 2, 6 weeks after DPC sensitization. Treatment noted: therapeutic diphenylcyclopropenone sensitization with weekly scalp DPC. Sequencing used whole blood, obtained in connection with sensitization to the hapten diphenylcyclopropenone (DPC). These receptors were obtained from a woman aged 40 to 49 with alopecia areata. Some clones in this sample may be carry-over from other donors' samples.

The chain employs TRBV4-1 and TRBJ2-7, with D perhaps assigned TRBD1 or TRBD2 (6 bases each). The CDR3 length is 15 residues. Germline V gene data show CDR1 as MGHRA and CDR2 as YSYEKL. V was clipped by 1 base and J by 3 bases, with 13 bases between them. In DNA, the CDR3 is TGCGCCAGCAGCCAAGTTATAGGGGGGAACTACGAGCAGTACTTC. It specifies CASSQVIGGNYEQYF.

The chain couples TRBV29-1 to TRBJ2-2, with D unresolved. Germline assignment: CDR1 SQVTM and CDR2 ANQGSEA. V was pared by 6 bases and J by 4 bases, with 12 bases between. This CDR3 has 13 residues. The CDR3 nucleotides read TGCAGCGTGGACCAAGATTTCACCGGGGAGCTGTTTTTT. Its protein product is CSVDQDFTGELFF.

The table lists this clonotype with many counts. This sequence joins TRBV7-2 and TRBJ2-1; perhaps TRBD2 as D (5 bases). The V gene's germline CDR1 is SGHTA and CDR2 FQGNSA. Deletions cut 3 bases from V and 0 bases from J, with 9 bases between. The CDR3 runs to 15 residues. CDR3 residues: CASSFTGSSYNEQFF. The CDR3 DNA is TGTGCCAGCAGCTTTACGGGGAGCTCCTACAATGAGCAGTTCTTC.

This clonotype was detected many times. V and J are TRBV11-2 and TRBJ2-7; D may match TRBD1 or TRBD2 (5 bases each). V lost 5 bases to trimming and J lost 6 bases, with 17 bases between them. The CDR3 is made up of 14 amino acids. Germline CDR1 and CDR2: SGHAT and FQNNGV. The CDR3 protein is CASSPAGAAGEQYF. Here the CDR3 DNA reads TGTGCCAGCAGCCCCGCCGGGGCCGCAGGCGAGCAGTACTTC.

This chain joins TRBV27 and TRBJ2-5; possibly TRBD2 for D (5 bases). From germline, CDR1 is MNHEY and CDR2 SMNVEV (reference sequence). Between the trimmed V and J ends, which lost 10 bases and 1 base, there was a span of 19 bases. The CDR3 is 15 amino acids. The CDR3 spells CATARGMGPQETQYF. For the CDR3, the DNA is TGTGCCACCGCTCGAGGGATGGGCCCCCAAGAGACCCAGTACTTC.

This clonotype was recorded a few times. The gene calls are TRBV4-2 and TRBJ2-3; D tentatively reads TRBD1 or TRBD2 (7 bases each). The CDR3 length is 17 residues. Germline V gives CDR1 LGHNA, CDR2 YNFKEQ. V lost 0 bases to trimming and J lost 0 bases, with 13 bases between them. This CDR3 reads CASSQDQGGLSTDTQYF. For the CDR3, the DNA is TGTGCCAGCAGCCAAGATCAGGGGGGGTTGAGCACAGATACGCAGTATTTT.

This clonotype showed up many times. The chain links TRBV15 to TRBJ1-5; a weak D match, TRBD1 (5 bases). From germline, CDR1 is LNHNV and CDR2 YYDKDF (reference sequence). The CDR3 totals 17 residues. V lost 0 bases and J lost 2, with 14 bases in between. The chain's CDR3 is CATSREFGAQRNQPQHF. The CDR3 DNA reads TGTGCCACCAGCAGAGAGTTTGGGGCACAACGCAATCAGCCCCAGCATTTT.